This record covers a single T cell receptor beta chain. Assay used: immunoSEQ multiplex PCR; TCRdb lists only in-frame clones, some missing. The sample has a few hundred thousand clones; around 85% are singletons. The data originate from a study of blood T cell repertoires in COVID-19. The overall study: The United States, Italy and Spain were the sources of the acute and convalescent COVID-19 samples.

Trimming pared 1 base from V and 5 bases from J, leaving 11 bases between. Germline V gene lookup returns CDR1 LGHDT and CDR2 YNNKEL (reference sequence). This CDR3 region has 14 residues. Sequenced: PBMCs or T cells enriched from blood (not recorded which). The J gene is TRBJ1-1, the V gene TRBV3-1 (or the pseudogene TRBV3-2); possible D gene TRBD1, 5 bases. The clonotype was recovered from a young woman who had recovered from COVID-19. The CDR3 sequence is CASSQGIRDTEAFF. CDR3 DNA sequence: TGTGCCAGCAGCCAAGGAATCAGGGATACTGAAGCTTTCTTT.